The 4 T cell receptor beta chains listed next were all sequenced from one sample in a study of blood T cell repertoires in COVID-19. Libraries were prepared by immunoSEQ multiplex PCR; TCRdb keeps only in-frame clonotypes and omits some of them. This sample has about 80,000 clones; about 73% occur once, and the top ten carry roughly a third. Material: peripheral blood. The source of these receptors is a man aged 60 to 75 with COVID-19, enrolled during active disease.

V is TRBV7-6 and J is TRBJ2-5; D is possibly TRBD1 (5 bases). The CDR3 consists of 16 residues. The ends were cut back, 5 bases at V and 2 bases at J, with 18 bases in the middle. In germline, CDR1 is SGHVS, CDR2 FNYEAQ. For the CDR3, the DNA is TGTGCCAGCAGCCCCAGCCTGGACAAAATACAAGAGACCCAGTACTTC. It encodes CASSPSLDKIQETQYF.

The chain employs TRBV18 and TRBJ2-5, with a possible D match to TRBD2 (6 bases). CDR1 is KGHSH, CDR2 LQKENI, per germline. The CDR3 contains 13 residues. Trimming cost V 2 bases and J 3 bases, with 7 bases left between them. The CDR3 region has the DNA TGTGCCAGCTCACCAAGGAGGGAAGAGACCCAGTACTTC. Translation: CASSPRREETQYF.

The chain combines TRBV6-5 with TRBJ2-1, with no clear D. Germline V CDR1 and CDR2: MNHEY, SVGAGI. V lost 7 bases to trimming and J lost 6 bases, with 13 bases between them. CDR3 length equals 13 residues. CDR3 DNA sequence: TGTGCCAGCAAACGGGTCGAGCGCAATGAGCAGTTCTTC. Amino acids: CASKRVERNEQFF.

In its sample, this clone was seen once. The V gene is TRBV21-1, the J gene TRBJ2-5; the table assigns TRBD1, which was not confirmed against the DNA. TRBV21-1 is termed a pseudogene. This CDR3 is built from 14 residues. CDR3: CASSLTGGVETQYF. The CDR3 nucleotides are TGTGCCAGCAGTCTTACAGGGGGAGTAGAGACCCAGTACTTC.